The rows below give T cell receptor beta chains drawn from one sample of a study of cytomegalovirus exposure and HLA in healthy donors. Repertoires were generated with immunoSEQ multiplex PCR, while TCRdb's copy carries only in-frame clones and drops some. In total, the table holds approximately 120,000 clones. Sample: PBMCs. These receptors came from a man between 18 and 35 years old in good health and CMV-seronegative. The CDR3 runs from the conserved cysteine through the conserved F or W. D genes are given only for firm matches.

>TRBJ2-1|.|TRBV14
CASSQDGNVREQFF
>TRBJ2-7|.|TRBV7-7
CASSLTPGQLQNQYF
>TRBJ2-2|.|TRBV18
CASSPVGAGTGELFF
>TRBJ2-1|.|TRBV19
CASNGQSYNEQFF
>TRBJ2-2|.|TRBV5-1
CASSLRSGDTGELFF
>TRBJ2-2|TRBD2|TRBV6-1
CASSARLAGGPGNTGELFF
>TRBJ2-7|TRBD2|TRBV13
CASSRTSGRRRLNYEQYF
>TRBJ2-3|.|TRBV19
CASSIQGKGPYTQYF
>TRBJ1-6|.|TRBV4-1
CASSQDWGRGSPLHF
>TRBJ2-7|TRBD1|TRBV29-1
CSGGTVYEQYF
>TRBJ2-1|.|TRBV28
CASSLLARGGNEQFF
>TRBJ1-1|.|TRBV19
CASSIKRAETEAFF
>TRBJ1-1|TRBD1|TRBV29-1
CSVDDRAGNTEAFF
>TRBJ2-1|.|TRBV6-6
CASSYVTFKGRNEQFF
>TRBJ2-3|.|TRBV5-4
CASSREWADTLSTDTQYF
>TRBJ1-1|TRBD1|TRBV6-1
CASSEKLLTGGYAFF
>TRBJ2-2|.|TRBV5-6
CASSSWGGYTGELFF
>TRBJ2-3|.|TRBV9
CASSLIHGGPQYF
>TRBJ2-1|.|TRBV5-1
CASSQGYNEQFF
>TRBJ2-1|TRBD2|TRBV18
CASSATSGHNEQFF
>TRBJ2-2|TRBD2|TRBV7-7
CASSLGLAGVNTGELFF
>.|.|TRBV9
CASSVAPQVGYEQYF
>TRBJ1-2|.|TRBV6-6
CASSRDRNGYTF
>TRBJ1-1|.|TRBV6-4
CASREEEMNTEAFF
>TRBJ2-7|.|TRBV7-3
CASSRDTYEQYF
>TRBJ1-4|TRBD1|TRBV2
CASRWTGNEKLFF
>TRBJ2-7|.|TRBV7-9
CASSFGQSESYF
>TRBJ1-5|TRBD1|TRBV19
CGTKGGLGNQPQHF
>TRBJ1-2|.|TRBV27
CASSPGGGAYYGYTF
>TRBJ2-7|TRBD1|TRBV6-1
CASSVTGTGVYEQYF
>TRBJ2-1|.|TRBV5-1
CASNLAAPSGGQFF
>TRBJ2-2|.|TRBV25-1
CATGANTGELFF
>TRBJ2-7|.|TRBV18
CASSPPYLTGYEQYF
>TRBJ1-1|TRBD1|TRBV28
CASSRESGGTEAFF
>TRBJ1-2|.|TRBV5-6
CASSLGEGWHYGYTF
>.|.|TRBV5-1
CASSIDGSYEQYF
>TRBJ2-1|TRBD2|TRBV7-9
CASSTTLAVYNEQFF
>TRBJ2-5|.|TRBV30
CAWSSLLTGGQLETQYF
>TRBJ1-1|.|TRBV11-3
CASSLVETAEAFF
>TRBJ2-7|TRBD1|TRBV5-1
CASSLQGATYEQYF
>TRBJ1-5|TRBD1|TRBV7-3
CASSSTGGNQPQHF
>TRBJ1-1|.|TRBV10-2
CASSEAGTGGTEAFF
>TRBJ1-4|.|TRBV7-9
CASSFQAGVDSEKLFF
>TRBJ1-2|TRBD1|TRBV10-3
CAIREDRALTF
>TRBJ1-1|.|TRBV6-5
CASSYNRVMNTEAFF
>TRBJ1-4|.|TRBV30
CAWSVKAGEREKLFF
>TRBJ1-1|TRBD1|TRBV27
CASSNRGQVRSTEAFF
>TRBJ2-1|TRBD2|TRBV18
CASSPRAGTSGVNEQFF